This TCR beta chain was documented in a study of T cell responses to AZD1222 COVID-19 vaccine. Findings and caveats of the study: White British ancestry dominated among donors, who included more females, and clonal diversity was possibly underestimated.

Looked up from germline, CDR1 is LGHNA and CDR2 is YSLEER. The ends lost 1 base at V and 3 bases at J; junction bases unmatched: 5. The CDR3 length is 18 residues. Sequencing used immunoSEQ multiplex PCR; TCRdb keeps in-frame clones, though not all of them. The sample contains around 150,000 clones, approximately 90% of which appear only once. This clone has only a few counts. Its matching antigen is unknown. The material was peripheral blood, obtained on day 0 of AZD1222 vaccination. The sequence was collected from an adult in good health. The V and J genes are TRBV4-3 and TRBJ2-6; 11 bases match TRBD2. The chain's CDR3 is CASSQVTSGTGGANVLTF. The CDR3 DNA follows: TGCGCCAGCAGCCAAGTGACTAGCGGGACTGGTGGGGCCAACGTCCTGACTTTC.